This T cell receptor beta chain was documented in a study of neoadjuvant anti-PD-1 for oral cavity cancer (TCRdb year 2021). Context from the whole study: Patients mostly received three to four biweekly doses of nivolumab at 3 mg/kg before curative-intent surgical resection. Patients with complete response, partial response or stable disease by RECIST 1.1 were defined as responders, whereas patients with progression were defined as non-responders. An approximately 30% response rate was observed in the parent correlative cohort, in which around 13 patients were included. Patients without progression received a fourth nivolumab dose around day 43 and underwent definitive surgical resection on days 50-56.

The germline V gene encodes CDR1 SGHAT and CDR2 FQNNGV. The CDR3 starts with the cysteine, ends with the phenylalanine, and has 14 residues. The only DNA kept is the CDR3, 42 bases in frame from the first base. V and J lose 3 bases and 9 bases, and a span of 17 bases separates them. The paper's findings and limits, for the study overall: TCR analyses included only three patients per response group, and the authors called for larger cohorts for validation. Within PBMCs, T cell clonality (Gini index) was significantly higher in non-responders than responders after neoadjuvant nivolumab. Higher pretreatment blood TCRbeta clonality and lower post-treatment tumor TCRbeta clonality were correlated with higher pretreatment blood Treg/Th17 ratios.

Taken with the paper, the label for time point translates to: after neoadjuvant nivolumab, at surgical resection. None of the patients had received prior systemic or radiation treatment, and all were newly diagnosed with stage II-IVA oral cavity squamous cell carcinoma. The cohort was made up of patients with locally advanced, HPV-negative oral cavity squamous cell carcinoma. Peripheral blood mononuclear cells were analyzed directly, without maintenance or expansion in culture. The samples were obtained from a longitudinal correlative study of a single-arm phase II trial testing neoadjuvant nivolumab in oral cavity squamous cell carcinoma. Genomic DNA-based TCRbeta sequencing was performed on subject-matched pre- and post-treatment PBMCs and tumors from three responders and three non-responders. Peripheral blood mononuclear cells were collected once before nivolumab treatment and again after treatment, at the time of surgery. The Maxwell RSC DNA from Cells kit was used to isolate genomic DNA from PBMCs.

For deep sequencing of PBMC libraries, mostly around 480 ng of input genomic DNA was used, and six replicates were run per sample. The immunoSEQ hsTCRbeta kit was used to prepare TCRbeta libraries according to the manufacturer's instructions. An Illumina NovaSeq 6000 S4 flow cell was used to sequence the final libraries, which had first been combined to 3 nM. The published analysis was carried out like this. The immunoSEQ Analyzer was used for raw data preprocessing and quality control. The analysis was restricted to productive rearrangements, with each unique CDR3 amino acid sequence defining a clonotype. Repertoire clonality was estimated as the Gini-Simpson index, which was computed with the R package tcR. Student's t test was used to compare Gini indices, and Pearson correlation was used to assess associations with tumor size change. The source is immuneACCESS, and TCRdb retained only in-frame sequences with V and J called. Part of the clones is not carried over; for the studies checked, unresolved V genes explain less than half of this, and the remainder is unexplained. The DNA was the basis for D and trimming; V, J and clone size are from that table. The sample table lists about 68,000 clones, 80% to 90% of them with a count of one. Clones ranked in the top ten supply roughly 3.4% of the sample.

Comments on this clone: No cognate antigen has been identified for it. Nothing much larger sits one base from this clone, and base qualities are not available.

The sequence was obtained from a person aged 35-79 years with oral cavity squamous cell carcinoma. The input for sequencing was PBMCs, taken after nivolumab (anti-PD-1) treatment. The sequence joins TRBV11-2 to TRBJ1-2; the D gene lacks a confident call. The DNA is TGTGCCAGCAGCTTGGGAATTCAAAAAGTTAGCTACACCTTC. It codes for CASSLGIQKVSYTF.